This T cell receptor (beta chain) was found in a study of shared clonotypes between healthy human individuals. Sequencing used immunoSEQ multiplex PCR; TCRdb keeps in-frame clones, though not all of them. Of 1,100,000 or so clones listed, 70% to 80% were seen once; the top ten hold approximately 0.5%. Trimming pared 4 bases from V and 3 bases from J, leaving 13 bases between. Looked up from germline, CDR1 is SGHRS and CDR2 is YFSETQ. The length of the CDR3 is 14 residues. Those who donated were healthy HIV-negative adults, with no recent acute infections or vaccinations reported. The chain recombines TRBV5-1 with TRBJ1-1, with D hard to call. This receptor was obtained from a man younger than 35 in good health. Some clones in this sample may be carry-over from other donors' samples. Material: memory CD4+ T cells from PBMCs. Sample subset: CD45RA-negative fraction. The CDR3 bases are TGCGCCAGCAGCCCTTGGACTGGGGACACTGAAGCTTTCTTT. Translated: CASSPWTGDTEAFF.